The 30 T cell receptor beta chains below all came from one sample that was sequenced in a study of cytotoxic CD8 clonotypes in ibrutinib-treated CLL. This table comes from immunoSEQ multiplex PCR, and its TCRdb copy is limited to in-frame clones, with some not included. This sample yields more than 150,000 clones, of which about 72% are seen a single time; over 10% belongs to the top ten. The sample in question was PBMCs, obtained after 24 months of ibrutinib treatment. The receptors stem from a human donor with chronic lymphocytic leukemia.

The V gene is TRBV7-3, the J gene TRBJ1-1; D gene uncertain. Trimming shortened V by 5 bases and J by 6 bases, and 16 bases separated the two germline ends. Germline V gene sequence: CDR1 SGHTA, CDR2 FQGTGA. The CDR3 covers 14 residues. This CDR3 is CASSPKGRTAEAFF. The CDR3 DNA follows: TGTGCCAGCAGCCCCAAAGGGAGGACGGCTGAAGCTTTCTTT.

The chain couples TRBV6-5 to TRBJ2-7, with 12 bases identical to TRBD1. The CDR3 covers 16 residues. J lost 7 bases, V lost 2 bases, and 9 bases had no gene match. CDR1 and CDR2 (germline): MNHEY, SVGAGI. The CDR3 loop reads CASSYGGQGAMWEQYF. DNA for the CDR3: TGTGCCAGCAGTTACGGGGGACAGGGGGCTATGTGGGAGCAGTACTTC.

The chain links TRBV5-6 to TRBJ2-7, with D possibly called TRBD1 or TRBD2 (5 bases each). CDR3 length: 15 residues. Trimming shortened V by 4 bases and J by 3 bases, and 17 bases separated the two germline ends. The germline V gene has CDR1 SGHDT and CDR2 YYEEEE. CDR3 DNA sequence: TGTGCCAGCAGCCCCAAACCGGGGACCCACTACGAGCAGTACTTC. Translating gives CASSPKPGTHYEQYF.

The V and J genes are TRBV29-1 and TRBJ2-6, with TRBD1 identical over 9 bases. V lost 6 bases to trimming and J lost 0 bases; unmatched junction nucleotides: 3. CDR3 size: 15 residues. Per germline, CDR1 SQVTM and CDR2 ANQGSEA. The CDR3 nucleotides read TGCAGCGTCACAGGGGGCGACTCTGGGGCCAACGTCCTGACTTTC. It yields the protein CSVTGGDSGANVLTF.

The chain has TRBV4-3 and TRBJ2-3, with D hard to call. The CDR3 has 13 residues. V lost 0 bases, J lost 11 bases, and 12 bases lay in between. CDR1 and CDR2 from the germline V gene are LGHNA and YSLEER. CDR3 protein: CASSQDRTSGQYF. The CDR3 bases are TGCGCCAGCAGCCAAGATCGGACCTCAGGGCAGTATTTT.

The genes are TRBV7-8 and TRBJ2-1; D gene ambiguous. V dropped 5 bases and J dropped 2 bases, with 13 bases sitting between them. CDR1 SGHVS and CDR2 FQNEAQ come from the germline V gene. The CDR3 totals 15 residues. The CDR3 bases are TGTGCCAGCAGCCCTAAGCGTATTACCTACAATGAGCAGTTCTTC. Encoded protein: CASSPKRITYNEQFF.

This chain uses TRBV6-5 with TRBJ2-3; tentative D call: TRBD1 (6 bases). The CDR3 has 15 amino acids. V lost 4 bases and J lost 5, with 16 bases in between. CDR1 MNHEY and CDR2 SVGAGI come from the germline V gene. This CDR3 is CASSSWGRFLDTQYF. The CDR3 bases are TGTGCCAGCAGTTCTTGGGGGCGCTTTTTAGATACGCAGTATTTT.

The chain joins TRBV5-1 to TRBJ2-5, with D possibly being TRBD1 or TRBD2 (5 bases each). Germline V CDR1 and CDR2: SGHRS, YFSETQ. CDR3 length: 14 amino acids. Trimming took off 4 bases at V and 1 base at J, with 11 bases between the two ends. The CDR3 loop reads CASSQAGTQETQYF. The CDR3 nucleotides read TGCGCCAGCAGCCAAGCCGGGACCCAAGAGACCCAGTACTTC.

This clone was observed a handful of times. The chain carries TRBV4-1 and TRBJ1-2, with 8 nucleotides matching TRBD1. CDR1 and CDR2 (germline): MGHRA, YSYEKL. The CDR3 totals 17 residues. V dropped 4 bases and J dropped 2; count of bases not matched to a gene: 12. In DNA, the CDR3 is TGCGCCAGCAGCCGTGGACAGGGAAGTCTTTGGAACTATGGCTACACCTTC. The encoded protein is CASSRGQGSLWNYGYTF.

This clone was picked up a small number of times. The chain is built from TRBV7-8 and TRBJ2-7; D is perhaps TRBD1 (6 bases). V shed 5 bases and J shed 5 bases, with 16 bases lying between them. The germline V gene encodes CDR1 SGHVS and CDR2 FQNEAQ. This CDR3 spans 14 amino acids. Here the CDR3 reads CASSAEQGIHEQYF. The CDR3 DNA follows: TGTGCCAGCAGCGCCGAACAGGGTATCCACGAGCAGTACTTC.

The rearrangement links TRBV30 to TRBJ1-5, with 9 bases fitting TRBD1. V trimming: 3 bases; J trimming: 0 bases; junction bases outside the gene matches: 3. The CDR3 totals 15 residues. CDR1 GTSNPN and CDR2 SVGIG come from the germline V gene (reference sequence). The CDR3 region is CAWSEDRGSNQPQHF. The DNA for the CDR3 is TGTGCCTGGAGCGAGGACAGGGGTAGCAATCAGCCCCAGCATTTT.

In its sample, this clone was seen once. The rearrangement uses TRBV6-5 and TRBJ2-7, with 8 bases that match TRBD2. This CDR3 is 14 amino acids long. Unmatched junction bases numbered 4, after V lost 4 bases and J lost 2 bases. CDR1 MNHEY and CDR2 SVGAGI come from the germline V gene. The CDR3 is CASSLSGRAYEQYF. In DNA form, the CDR3 reads TGTGCCAGCAGTTTATCCGGGAGGGCCTACGAGCAGTACTTC.

The chain employs TRBV27 and TRBJ2-7, with no clear D. The ends were cut back, 2 bases at V and 7 bases at J, with 18 bases in the middle. The germline CDR1 and CDR2 sequences are MNHEY and SMNVEV (reference sequence). The CDR3 totals 15 residues. The CDR3 nucleotides read TGTGCCAGCAGTTTACAAGAACCTACGATCTGGGAGCAGTACTTC. Protein sequence: CASSLQEPTIWEQYF.

The chain carries TRBV5-1 and TRBJ1-5; possibly TRBD1 for D (5 bases). Germline CDR1 and CDR2: SGHRS and YFSETQ. There are 15 residues in the CDR3. V was clipped by 3 bases and J by 6 bases, with 16 bases between them. DNA of the CDR3: TGCGCCAGCAGCTCTACAGGTGGTTTCGGTCAGCCCCAGCATTTT. Translating it yields CASSSTGGFGQPQHF.

The CDR3: CASSSLPATGVTGELFF. Written as DNA, the CDR3 is TGTGCCAGCAGCTCACTCCCGGCGACAGGGGTCACCGGGGAGCTGTTTTTT. The chain uses TRBV7-9 and TRBJ2-2, with 8 bases identical to TRBD1. Germline V gene sequence: CDR1 SEHNR, CDR2 FQNEAQ (reference sequence). There are 17 residues in the CDR3. With 4 bases clipped from V and 4 bases from J, the junction kept 11 bases outside the gene matches.

The chain recombines TRBV7-6 with TRBJ2-5, with 10 bases matching TRBD2. The ends lost 4 bases at V and 2 bases at J; junction bases unmatched: 16. The V gene's germline CDR1 is SGHVS and CDR2 FNYEAQ. This CDR3 comprises 19 residues. This CDR3 reads CASSSPLTSGRRRQETQYF. In nucleotides, the CDR3 is TGTGCCAGCAGCTCTCCCCTGACTAGCGGGCGGAGGCGGCAAGAGACCCAGTACTTC.

CDR3 in amino acids: CASSLRAGVSYEQYF. Here the CDR3 DNA reads TGCGCCAGCAGCCTCCGAGCGGGAGTCTCCTACGAGCAGTACTTC. V usage is TRBV4-3 and J usage is TRBJ2-7; TRBD2 agrees at 8 bases. Germline V gives CDR1 LGHNA, CDR2 YSLEER. The CDR3 spans 15 residues. J gave up 0 bases and V 4 bases, and 5 bases lay outside the gene matches.

This sequence joins TRBV27 and TRBJ2-7; D may be TRBD2 (5 bases). The CDR3 runs 14 residues. The germline V gene encodes CDR1 MNHEY and CDR2 SMNVEV (reference sequence). Trimming removed 3 bases at V and 2 bases at J, with 11 bases between. CDR3 bases: TGTGCCAGCAGTTTCATAGCGATCCCCTACGAGCAGTACTTC. Protein: CASSFIAIPYEQYF.

V is TRBV25-1 and J is TRBJ2-7; tentatively, D is TRBD2 (5 bases). Trimming removed 4 bases from V and 3 bases from J, with 10 bases in between. The CDR3 is made up of 13 amino acids. Germline V gives CDR1 MGHDK, CDR2 SYGVNS. CDR3 in DNA: TGTGCCAGCAGTGCTGGACTTAACTACGAGCAGTACTTC. Protein product: CASSAGLNYEQYF.

This sequence joins TRBV5-1 and TRBJ2-4; D may be TRBD2 (6 bases). CDR1 and CDR2 (germline): SGHRS, YFSETQ. The CDR3 sequence is 17 residues long. The V end was cut by 4 bases, the J end by 1 base, with 18 bases between. Here the CDR3 reads CASSPASSVLAKNIQYF. As DNA, the CDR3 is TGCGCCAGCAGCCCAGCCTCTAGCGTCTTGGCCAAAAACATTCAGTACTTC.

This clone came up a few times. CDR3 coding DNA: TGTGCCAGCACTCTTCAGGGAGTCTCTGGAAACACCATATATTTT. Its protein product is CASTLQGVSGNTIYF. The gene calls are TRBV11-2 and TRBJ1-3; tentative D call: TRBD1 (5 bases). The CDR3 covers 15 residues. V was pared by 7 bases and J by 0 bases, with 13 bases between. CDR1 is SGHAT, CDR2 FQNNGV, per germline. Complete variable domain (other parts from reference TRBV11-2 and TRBJ1-3): EAGVAQSPRYKIIEKRQSVAFWCNPISGHATLYWYQQILGQGPKLLIQFQNNGVVDDSQLPKDRFSAERLKGVDSTLKIQPAKLEDSAVYLCASTLQGVSGNTIYFGEGSWLTVV.

The V gene is TRBV11-1, the J gene TRBJ2-4; D is ambiguous. V was shortened by 4 bases and J by 0 bases, with 7 bases between the two germline ends. CDR1 is SGHAT, CDR2 FQDESV, per germline (reference sequence). The CDR3 runs to 14 residues. As DNA, the CDR3 is TGTGCCAGCAGCTCCCGACTAGCCAAAAACATTCAGTACTTC. Translating it yields CASSSRLAKNIQYF.

The gene calls are TRBV11-2 and TRBJ2-1, with D tentatively TRBD2 (5 bases). Per the germline V gene, CDR1 is SGHAT and CDR2 is FQNNGV. CDR3 length: 13 residues. The V end was cut by 1 base, the J end by 5 bases, with 6 bases between. The CDR3 DNA reads as TGTGCCAGCAGCTTAGCCGGGAACAATGAGCAGTTCTTC. This codes for CASSLAGNNEQFF.

V and J are TRBV12-5 and TRBJ2-2; D may be TRBD1 (6 bases). CDR3 size: 15 residues. V was shortened by 6 bases and J by 6 bases, with 17 bases between the two germline ends. The germline CDR1 and CDR2 sequences are LGHNT and FRNRAP. The CDR3 reads CASGPFRGAAGELFF. Here the CDR3 DNA reads TGTGCTAGTGGACCGTTCAGGGGAGCTGCCGGGGAGCTGTTTTTT. Filled out from reference TRBV12-5 and TRBJ2-2, the complete variable domain reads DARVTQTPRHKVTEMGQEVTMRCQPILGHNTVFWYRQTMMQGLELLAYFRNRAPLDDSGMPKDRFSAEMPDATLATLKIQPSEPRDSAVYFCASGPFRGAAGELFFGEGSRLTVL.

J is TRBJ2-7 and V is TRBV7-2; 8 nucleotides line up with TRBD2. Germline CDR1 is SGHTA and CDR2 is FQGNSA. Trimming removed 1 base from V and 4 bases from J; junction bases left unmatched: 6. This CDR3 has 15 residues. The CDR3 DNA reads TGTGCCAGCAGCTTAGTCCCTCTAGCGGGTTACGAGCAGTACTTC. As protein: CASSLVPLAGYEQYF.

The chain recombines TRBV9 with TRBJ2-2, with TRBD2 matching over 7 bases. Per germline, CDR1 SGDLS and CDR2 YYNGEE. V shed 0 bases, J shed 4 bases, and the junction held 3 bases outside the gene matches. The CDR3 covers 15 residues. CDR3 sequence (DNA): TGTGCCAGCAGCGTAGGAGGGGAGGGCACCGGGGAGCTGTTTTTT. Translating gives CASSVGGEGTGELFF.

This clone showed up just once. This chain joins TRBV15 and TRBJ1-1, with D unresolved. CDR3 size: 14 residues. The V and J ends lost 1 base and 1 base respectively, with 7 bases between them. The germline CDR1 and CDR2 sequences are LNHNV and YYDKDF (reference sequence). This CDR3 is CATSRARANTEAFF. DNA of the CDR3: TGTGCCACCAGCAGAGCCCGGGCGAACACTGAAGCTTTCTTT. Full variable domain (outside the CDR3, taken from reference TRBV15 and TRBJ1-1): DAMVIQNPRYQVTQFGKPVTLSCSQTLNHNVMYWYQQKSSQAPKLLFHYYDKDFNNEADTPDNFQSRRPNTSFCFLDIRSPGLGDTAMYLCATSRARANTEAFFGQGTRLTVV.

This clone was observed a few times. The chain joins TRBV11-3 to TRBJ2-1; TRBD1 might be the D (6 bases). CDR1 SGHNT and CDR2 YENEEA come from the germline V gene. This CDR3 has 12 amino acids. V lost 8 bases and J lost 4, with 9 bases in between. The CDR3, as DNA: TGTGCCAGCGGACAGAGGTACAATGAGCAGTTCTTC. Protein sequence: CASGQRYNEQFF.

In this sample, this clone turned up a few times. The rearrangement joins TRBV5-4 to TRBJ2-5, with D perhaps given as TRBD1 or TRBD2 (7 bases each). Germline CDR1 reads SGHNT; CDR2 reads YYREEE (reference sequence). The CDR3 is 14 amino acids. Trimming removed 4 bases at V and 5 bases at J, with 15 bases between. CDR3: CASSPNRGGETQYF. As DNA, the CDR3 is TGTGCCAGCAGCCCGAACAGGGGAGGGGAGACCCAGTACTTC.

The rearrangement uses TRBV19 and TRBJ2-2; D perhaps matches TRBD1 (5 bases). The CDR3 consists of 15 residues. Trimming left V 5 bases short and J 1 base short, with 11 bases between. CDR1 and CDR2 (germline): LNHDA, SQIVND (reference sequence). CDR3 sequence: CASSPRTLNTGELFF. The DNA for the CDR3 is TGTGCCAGTAGTCCCCGGACATTGAACACCGGGGAGCTGTTTTTT.